This paragraph covers one T cell receptor (beta chain) sequence. The specificity of this receptor is unknown. The CDR3 sequence holds 14 residues, the cysteine and phenylalanine included. Only the CDR3 DNA stays, 42 bases, in frame from base 1. CDR1 and CDR2, per the germline V gene, are MDHEN and SYDVKM. V drops 0 bases and J drops 1 base, leaving 7 bases in between. The cohort comprised hundreds of healthy bone marrow donors. Cohort members were all nominally healthy when sampled, although unrecorded immune exposures were likely present. The donor tested CMV seropositive, placing the donor among the 289 seropositive members of the cohort. A peripheral blood sample was collected from each donor, and TCR beta sequencing was performed on peripheral blood mononuclear cells. The Qiagen DNeasy Blood Extraction Kit was used to extract genomic DNA from the blood cell samples. The sample belongs to a study of cytomegalovirus exposure and HLA in healthy donors (dated by TCRdb to the late 2010s). Study-wide context: An earlier analysis of some 600 of the donors reported under 300 Gb of sequence data and around 100 million unique TCR beta sequences obtained from approximately 180 million T cells. The study aimed to test whether signatures of past pathogen exposure could be identified by cataloging public T cell receptors. HLA typing covered class I and class II loci at four-digit resolution. Of the roughly 430 genotyped donors, about 84% fell in the genetic ancestry cluster associated with self-reported Caucasian donors. Every repertoire in the discovery cohort had been generated on one and the same sequencing platform. Genome-wide SNP genotypes for about 60% of the 666 donors were used in a later genetic analysis, which treated that subset as a discovery cohort. Among about 360 genotyped donors of the cohort, an average of about 240,000 unique TCR beta nucleotide sequences were sequenced per donor, around 20% of them non-productive. Rather than drawing on any new phenotypic data, the later analysis identified candidate immune exposures from TCR beta sequences and the way those sequences occurred across donors. The study profiled the T cell repertoires of approximately 700 subjects by immunosequencing and related them to cytomegalovirus serostatus. A later analysis re-examined previously published TCR beta repertoires from 500 to 700 donors and added high-resolution HLA genotyping to investigate patterns of TCR occurrence. An earlier analysis of fewer than 750 of the donors used high-throughput TCR beta sequencing to judge whether each TCR beta V gene segment behaved as functional or pseudogenic. Several DR-DQ haplotypes were treated as single units for association and clustering because of strong linkage in the cohort. Typing coverage differed by locus: A, B, C, DRB1 and DQB1 were typed in roughly 629-630 donors, DQA1 in about 500, DPA1 in some 570, and DPB1 in 400 to 480. The study combined high-throughput TCR immunosequencing, statistical association of individual TCRs with disease status, and machine learning to predict cytomegalovirus infection status. Along with the roughly 670-subject first cohort, a separate validation cohort of some 130 different subjects was used. Donor age, sex, ethnicity and CMV serostatus were compiled alongside the repertoire data. An early release that covered roughly 600 HLA-typed donors contained about 290 gigabases of sequencing data and around 80 million unique TCR sequences.

Receptor amplification or capture employed the immunoSEQ multiplex PCR assay. The multiplex PCR relied on a mix of 60 forward primers for TCR Vbeta segments and 13 reverse primers for TCR Jbeta segments. Amplification of the CDR3 region of rearranged TCR beta genes was performed with a multiplex PCR assay on genomic DNA. On the Illumina HiSeq System, the amplified TCR beta libraries were sequenced as 87-base-pair reads. For the original study's pipeline: Across the roughly 640 repertoires, a later analysis counted some 81 million unique TCR beta chains, approximately 12 million of which were shared by at least two donors. Raw reads were error-corrected and collapsed into unique sequences with a nearest-neighbor algorithm that merged closely related sequences to remove PCR and sequencing errors. To assign V, D and J gene segments, CDR3 sequences were aligned to IMGT reference sequences. Each retained sequence needed at least a six-nucleotide match to both a V gene segment and a J gene segment. Rearrangements were called productive when the CDR3 lacked stop codons and stayed in frame with V and J; all others were non-productive. Following IMGT convention, CDR3 was defined as the stretch from the second conserved V-encoded cysteine up to the conserved J-encoded phenylalanine. Sequences without an unambiguous match to a single V gene segment were excluded from the earlier analysis of several hundred of the donors. An earlier analysis of some 610 of the donors called V segments functional above 56.7% productive rearrangements and segregating when the between-donor standard deviation exceeded 5%. To diagnose cytomegalovirus status from the catalog of TCR beta chain sequences, a statistical classification framework was built. In a later analysis, TCR nucleotide sequences were compared against IMGT/GENE-DB human TR gene sequences so that V and J genes could be assigned. In a later analysis, CDR3 sequences and most-parsimonious VDJ recombination scenarios were assigned using the TCRdist pipeline. In a later analysis, every TCR beta chain was defined by the combination of its CDR3 amino acid sequence and its V-gene family, and reads without a unique V-gene family were dropped. To address suspected cross-contamination and a sequencing artifact, a later analysis removed around 600 highly shared, low-generation-probability nucleotide sequences. For each public chain, a later analysis derived a clonal expansion index from normalized ranks of inferred template counts within each repertoire. Generation probabilities in a later analysis came from a VDJ recombination model fitted to out-of-frame rearrangements, and those results were checked against IGoR. Hypergeometric tests were used in a later analysis to score TCR-TCR, TCR-HLA and TCR-CMV co-occurrence, with a repertoire-size bias correction applied to the TCR pairs. To estimate false discovery rates, a later analysis permuted the HLA or CMV assignments 20 times. A later analysis grouped co-occurring TCRs with DBSCAN, adding TCRdist sequence similarity when clustering within HLA-allele-positive subsets. Repertoires with fewer than 30,000 or more than 120,000 public chains were left out of co-occurrence clustering, as were a handful of repertoires with anomalous nucleotide sharing. This immuneACCESS table, as held by TCRdb, lists in-frame sequences with V and J called but not all clones. Of the missing ones, under half trace to an unresolved V gene in checked studies; the others have no known cause. V and J calls and clone size are given by that table; D and trimming were obtained from the DNA. The table for this sample shows around 33,000 clones. Approximately 4.5% of the sample is held by the ten biggest clonotypes.

Results the study describes overall, beyond this receptor: A cluster of highly shared sequence variants was judged likely to represent a technical artifact of the sequencing pipeline. According to a later genetic analysis, donors in an Asian-associated ancestry cluster had fewer N-insertions in productive TCRs than the approximately 700-donor mean. Most TCR sequences were seen in very few donors, while some public TCRs were found in many individuals. A few of the identified cytomegalovirus-associated TCR beta chains were confirmed in vitro to be specific for cytomegalovirus antigens. The classifier was reported to diagnose cytomegalovirus status with high specificity and sensitivity in both the original and validation cohorts. A later analysis reported that several top co-occurrence clusters appeared linked to parvovirus B19, influenza, CMV and Epstein-Barr virus. Assigning TCR associations to individual alleles was difficult when HLA alleles, especially DR and DQ, strongly co-occurred. A later analysis found that TCR association rates varied across HLA loci, with DRB1 alleles showing the most associated TCRs and HLA-C alleles the fewest. HLA typing was unavailable for some donors at each locus, so association tests used only the typed subset. Specific HLA alleles were associated with 15,000 to 20,000 TCR beta sequences at a false discovery rate of 0.05 in a later analysis. In an earlier analysis of more than 500 of the donors, most TCR beta V segments appeared in productive rearrangements about 87% or about 30% of the time, broadly matching IMGT annotations. CMV serostatus was the only immune exposure information available for the cohort. The 87-base-pair reads could not distinguish some IMGT-functional V segments, including TRBV6-2 and TRBV6-3, so those segments were excluded. Linkage disequilibrium might explain the correlated functional status among segregating V segments, but an unknown experimental factor could not be excluded. It was suggested by the authors that the approach could potentially be generalized to other disease states and immunological phenotypes. In a later genetic analysis, a missense DCLRE1C variant was associated with V-gene and J-gene trimming of TCR beta chains, and the association was replicated in an independent cohort. Most CMV-associated TCR beta chains appeared to be HLA-restricted in a later analysis, and the HLA associations seemed to be driven largely by CMV exposure. A further reported finding was that TCR beta sequences accurately predicted the HLA-A and HLA-B alleles for most subjects in the first cohort. In a later analysis, HLA-associated TCR beta chains were found to be more clonally expanded and to have lower generation probabilities than equally common non-associated chains. In this cohort, only TCR beta chains were sequenced, and detectable features were limited by the absence of alpha or paired-chain data. Roughly uniform sequencing depth across donors was assumed in presence/absence analyses, although this assumption may not hold. The study gave a list of 150 to 200 TCR beta chains associated with cytomegalovirus. Seventeen rarely observed V segments, including chromosome 9 orphons, were excluded from the earlier analysis of almost 600 of the donors because counts were too low.

Recombination joined TRBV28 with TRBJ2-7; the D gene assignment is ambiguous. The material sequenced was PBMCs. This TCR derives from a woman aged 40 to 55 in good health and CMV-seropositive. CDR3 sequence: CASSLWADSYEQYF. The DNA is TGTGCCAGCAGTTTATGGGCGGATTCCTACGAGCAGTACTTC.